A single sample is the source of the 26 T cell receptor beta chains below, sequenced in a study of T-cell reconstitution after alpha-beta-depleted transplantation in children. Molecular barcoding with unique molecular identifiers was used for the TCRbeta library. One entry per CDR3 protein, called by TCRdb with MiXCR from the PCR reads. Here the sample spans a few hundred thousand distinct CDR3 sequences, 25% to 30% being singletons. The sample consisted of PBMCs, taken before TCRalphabeta/CD19-depleted stem cell transplant. All receptors come from a boy younger than two with Wiskott-Aldrich syndrome, due to receive a stem cell transplant.

This chain joins TRBV7-6 and TRBJ2-5; 8 bases agree with TRBD2. Germline CDR1 SGHVS, CDR2 FNYEAQ. CDR3 length: 15 residues. Trimming at V came to 6 bases and at J to 2 bases, leaving 8 bases not matched to a gene. CDR3: CASRQLAAQQETQYF. The CDR3 bases are TGTGCCAGCAGGCAACTAGCGGCCCAACAAGAGACCCAGTACTTC.

On this clonotype itself: An end of the junction does not agree with germline; a read error may underlie this. The chain couples TRBV5-1 to TRBJ2-1; tentatively, D is TRBD2 (5 bases). Germline CDR1 reads SGHRS; CDR2 reads YFSETQ. The CDR3 runs 13 residues. The chain's CDR3 is CAGSPPSSNEQFF. The CDR3 DNA sequence: TGCGCCGGCAGCCCTCCTAGCTCCAATGAGCAGTTCTTC.

This clonotype has a handful of counts. The genes are TRBV10-3 and TRBJ2-7; the D gene could be TRBD1 or TRBD2 (5 bases each). Germline values: CDR1 ENHRY, CDR2 SYGVKD. This CDR3 spans 15 amino acids. V lost 4 bases and J lost 0, with 13 bases in between. DNA of the CDR3: TGTGCCATCAGTGGAACGGGGCGGGCCTCCTACGAGCAGTACTTC. It yields the protein CAISGTGRASYEQYF.

The chain has TRBV10-3 and TRBJ2-3, with 8 bases matching TRBD1. The CDR3 contains 14 residues. The trim removed 7 bases at V and 3 bases at J, leaving 6 bases unmatched. Germline V CDR1 and CDR2: ENHRY, SYGVKD. CDR3 bases: TGTGCCATCAACAGACAGGGGAAGACAGATACGCAGTATTTT. It translates to CAINRQGKTDTQYF.

The genes are TRBV7-9 and TRBJ2-1; 10 bases are shared with TRBD2. Germline-derived CDR1 and CDR2 are SEHNR and FQNEAQ (reference sequence). The ends lost 5 bases at V and 6 bases at J; junction bases unmatched: 7. The CDR3 spans 15 residues. CDR3 in DNA: TGTGCCAGCAGCCCTAGCGGGAGTCCTCTCAATGAGCAGTTCTTC. Amino acids: CASSPSGSPLNEQFF.

This clonotype was counted between two and nine times. This sequence joins TRBV7-8 and TRBJ2-1, with TRBD2 identical over 13 bases. V lost 5 bases and J lost 3; bases outside the gene matches: 10. The length of the CDR3 is 18 residues. Looked up from germline, CDR1 is SGHVS and CDR2 is FQNEAQ. The CDR3 spells CASSTRGLAGFLYNEQFF. DNA of the CDR3: TGTGCCAGCAGCACTAGGGGACTAGCGGGGTTCCTCTACAATGAGCAGTTCTTC.

This clonotype was found a few times. The chain recombines TRBV7-2 with TRBJ1-5; 9 positions agree with TRBD1. The CDR3 extends over 15 amino acids. V dropped 4 bases and J dropped 7; count of bases not matched to a gene: 8. Germline V gives CDR1 SGHTA, CDR2 FQGNSA. CDR3 residues: CASSSGTGKNQPQHF. In nucleotides, the CDR3 is TGTGCCAGCAGCTCCGGGACAGGGAAAAACCAGCCCCAGCATTTT.

Only a few counts were recorded for this clonotype. The chain couples TRBV27 to TRBJ1-4; D gene uncertain. CDR1 and CDR2 from the germline V gene are MNHEY and SMNVEV (reference sequence). CDR3 length: 14 amino acids. Trimming shortened V by 0 bases and J by 7 bases, and 9 bases separated the two germline ends. The DNA for the CDR3 is TGTGCCAGCAGTTTATCGGGTACGGGTGAAAAACTGTTTTTT. Translating it yields CASSLSGTGEKLFF. Full variable domain (rest looked up from reference TRBV27 and TRBJ1-4): EAQVTQNPRYLITVTGKKLTVTCSQNMNHEYMSWYRQDPGLGLRQIYYSMNVEVTDKGDVPEGYKVSRKEKRNFPLILESPSPNQTSLYFCASSLSGTGEKLFFGSGTQLSVL.

This clonotype was detected only a few times. The chain couples TRBV11-1 to TRBJ1-3; 8 nucleotides line up with TRBD1. CDR3 length: 15 residues. Per germline, CDR1 SGHAT and CDR2 FQDESV (reference sequence). Trimming cost V 5 bases and J 1 base; bases outside gene matches: 4. The CDR3 DNA sequence: TGTGCCAGCAGCGGACAGGGCCGTTCTGGAAACACCATATATTTT. Translation: CASSGQGRSGNTIYF.

The rearrangement uses TRBV24-1 and TRBJ2-5, with D possibly being TRBD1 or TRBD2 (8 bases each). The germline V gene has CDR1 KGHDR and CDR2 SFDVKD. The CDR3 is made up of 15 amino acids. Trimming cost V 9 bases and J 2 bases, with 18 bases left between them. CDR3 nucleotides: TGTGCCACCTCATCAGGGGGCGGGAGGCAAGAGACCCAGTACTTC. Residues: CATSSGGGRQETQYF.

As DNA, the CDR3 is TGTGCCAGCAGCCGGGGCAGTTGGACTAGCTTCGTCGACGAGCAGTACTTC. It specifies CASSRGSWTSFVDEQYF. This sequence joins TRBV5-6 and TRBJ2-7, with 8 bases aligning to TRBD2. CDR1 is SGHDT and CDR2 is YYEEEE in the germline V gene. V shed 4 bases and J 5 bases; nucleotides not matched to a gene: 17. This CDR3 is built from 17 residues.

This clonotype came up a few times. This sequence joins TRBV10-3 and TRBJ2-5; TRBD2 matches at 9 bases. The germline CDR1 and CDR2 sequences are ENHRY and SYGVKD. The trim removed 5 bases at V and 5 bases at J, leaving 9 bases unmatched. This CDR3 is built from 15 residues. In DNA form, the CDR3 reads TGTGCCATCAGTCTAGCTAGCGGGACCGCTGAGACCCAGTACTTC. This codes for CAISLASGTAETQYF.

A few counts support this clonotype. The V gene is TRBV5-1, the J gene TRBJ2-3; tentatively, D is TRBD1 (7 bases). Per the germline V gene, CDR1 is SGHRS and CDR2 is YFSETQ. This CDR3 contains 14 residues. With 6 bases removed from V and 6 bases from J, the gap between germline ends came to 17 bases. CDR3 sequence reads: CASTGGGTRDTQYF. CDR3 sequence (DNA): TGCGCCAGCACCGGAGGGGGCACGAGGGATACGCAGTATTTT. Complete variable domain (other parts from reference TRBV5-1 and TRBJ2-3): KAGVTQTPRYLIKTRGQQVTLSCSPISGHRSVSWYQQTPGQGLQFLFEYFSETQRNKGNFPGRFSGRQFSNSRSEMNVSTLELGDSALYLCASTGGGTRDTQYFGPGTRLTVL.

This clonotype was counted only a few times. This rearrangement joins TRBV12-3 or TRBV12-4 to TRBJ1-1; maybe TRBD1 (5 bases). V dropped 2 bases and J dropped 7 bases, with 23 bases sitting between them. The CDR3 is 17 residues long. The CDR3 region has the DNA TGTGCCAGCAGTTTAATGCGATTAGGTCAGGGCCAGAGTGAAGCTTTCTTT. This encodes CASSLMRLGQGQSEAFF.

This clonotype has a handful of counts. This chain links TRBV27 with TRBJ2-4; D gene ambiguous. V lost 6 bases, J lost 6 bases, and 12 bases lay in between. Germline V gene lookup returns CDR1 MNHEY and CDR2 SMNVEV (reference sequence). CDR3 length: 13 amino acids. This chain's CDR3 is CASSLNLGNIQYF. Written as DNA, the CDR3 is TGTGCCAGCAGCCTTAACTTGGGAAACATTCAGTACTTC.

The chain carries TRBV27 and TRBJ2-2, with 8 bases matching TRBD2. The CDR3 loop spans 16 amino acids. Trimming took 2 bases from V and 2 from J; bases not matched to a gene: 4. Germline V CDR1 and CDR2: MNHEY, SMNVEV (reference sequence). CDR3 amino acids: CASSLAGGINTGELFF. For the CDR3, the DNA is TGTGCCAGCAGTTTAGCGGGAGGTATTAACACCGGGGAGCTGTTTTTT.

The rearrangement uses TRBV28 and TRBJ2-1, with TRBD2 identical over 10 bases. Trimming at V came to 9 bases and at J to 4 bases, leaving 6 bases not matched to a gene. The CDR3 is 14 residues long. In germline, CDR1 is MDHEN, CDR2 SYDVKM. In DNA, the CDR3 is TGTGCCAGTAACGCGGGACTAGCGTACAATGAGCAGTTCTTC. This encodes CASNAGLAYNEQFF. Full variable domain (remainder filled in from reference TRBV28 and TRBJ2-1): DVKVTQSSRYLVKRTGEKVFLECVQDMDHENMFWYRQDPGLGLRLIYFSYDVKMKEKGDIPEGYSVSREKKERFSLILESASTNQTSMYLCASNAGLAYNEQFFGPGTRLTVL.

The chain couples TRBV20-1 to TRBJ1-1; D remains unclear. V gave up 3 bases and J gave up 1 base, with 9 bases separating them. The CDR3 spans 13 residues. The germline gives CDR1 DFQATT, CDR2 SNEGSKA (reference sequence). The CDR3 coding sequence is TGCAGTGCTAGTGGCAGCCGGAACACTGAAGCTTTCTTT. This encodes CSASGSRNTEAFF.

This clonotype has a handful of counts. The J gene is TRBJ2-7, the V gene TRBV3-2; TRBD1 is the table's D call, not checked against the DNA. TRBV3-2 is an annotated pseudogene. CDR3 length equals 15 residues. CDR3 sequence: CASSRDRKYSYEQYF. CDR3 coding DNA: TGTGCCAGCAGCCGGGACAGGAAATACTCCTACGAGCAGTACTTC.

A single count supports this clonotype. The chain recombines TRBV12-3 or TRBV12-4 with TRBJ1-5; TRBD1 matches at 8 bases. With V trimmed by 2 bases and J by 1 base, 7 bases remained unmatched. This CDR3 region has 17 residues. The CDR3 DNA reads as TGTGCCAGCAGTTTAAACAGGGGGGGTAGAAGCAATCAGCCCCAGCATTTT. Its protein product is CASSLNRGGRSNQPQHF.

This clonotype was counted a single time. This chain joins TRBV28 and TRBJ2-2, with 8 bases matching TRBD2. The length of the CDR3 is 16 residues. Germline lookup yields CDR1 MDHEN and CDR2 SYDVKM. J lost 5 bases, V lost 5 bases, and 10 bases had no gene match. CDR3 amino acids: CASSIPGLEVTGELFF. The CDR3 DNA sequence: TGTGCCAGCAGTATACCGGGACTAGAAGTGACCGGGGAGCTGTTTTTT.

The chain employs TRBV20-1 and TRBJ2-2; 11 nucleotides match TRBD2. The V segment lost 1 base and the J segment 4 bases; nucleotides outside the gene matches: 8. CDR3 length equals 17 residues. From germline, CDR1 is DFQATT and CDR2 SNEGSKA (reference sequence). The CDR3 sequence: CSARVPRLAGSTGELFF. In DNA, the CDR3 is TGCAGTGCTAGAGTCCCCAGACTAGCGGGAAGCACCGGGGAGCTGTTTTTT.

The chain has TRBV7-6 and TRBJ2-3, with 9 bases aligning to TRBD2. The V gene end was trimmed by 2 bases and the J gene end by 0 bases; junction bases not matched to a gene: 9. The CDR3 has 18 amino acids. Germline-derived CDR1 and CDR2 are SGHVS and FNYEAQ. CDR3 coding DNA: TGTGCCAGCAGCTTAAGGGTAGGGCTAGCGGGGAGCACAGATACGCAGTATTTT. This sequence encodes CASSLRVGLAGSTDTQYF.

There are a few counts of this clonotype. The chain joins TRBV5-1 to TRBJ2-4; TRBD1 aligns across 10 bases. J lost 7 bases, V lost 3 bases, and 4 bases had no gene match. Germline V gene lookup returns CDR1 SGHRS and CDR2 YFSETQ. CDR3 length equals 14 residues. The CDR3 sequence: CASSSPGQGNIQYF. CDR3 nucleotides: TGCGCCAGCAGCTCCCCGGGACAGGGGAACATTCAGTACTTC.

The rearrangement joins TRBV6-1 to TRBJ1-1; 8 bases align to TRBD1. V shed 5 bases and J 6 bases; nucleotides not matched to a gene: 8. The CDR3 loop spans 14 amino acids. CDR1 is MNHNS, CDR2 SASEGT, per germline. The CDR3 nucleotides are TGTGCCAGCAGTACCGGGACAGGTCTCCCTGAAGCTTTCTTT. It is translated as CASSTGTGLPEAFF.

V and J are TRBV30 and TRBJ1-2, with a weak D call TRBD1 (5 bases). The CDR3 sequence is 12 residues long. With 2 bases removed from V and 3 bases from J, the gap between germline ends came to 7 bases. Germline V gene data show CDR1 as GTSNPN and CDR2 as SVGIG (reference sequence). CDR3 sequence (DNA): TGTGCCTGGAGTTTAGGGGACTATGGCTACACCTTC. Encoded protein: CAWSLGDYGYTF.